The rows below give T cell receptor beta chains drawn from one sample of a study of T cell responses to AZD1222 COVID-19 vaccine. The assay was immunoSEQ multiplex PCR, and TCRdb's table has in-frame clones only and misses some. The table has 77,000 or so clones, about 91% seen once. The material sequenced was peripheral blood, taken on day 0 of MenACWY control vaccination. Source of these receptors: an adult in good health. CDR3s include the opening cysteine and the closing phenylalanine or tryptophan. Fields, in order: V gene, CDR3 protein.

V gene: TRBV28; CDR3 protein: CASSLQGGNTEAFF
V gene: TRBV18; CDR3 protein: CASSPQQSTDTQYF
V gene: TRBV19; CDR3 protein: CASSIRRDLAKNIQYF
V gene: TRBV28; CDR3 protein: CASSLPGRGLKNTEAFF
V gene: TRBV29-1; CDR3 protein: CSVDTHRGYTDTQYF
V gene: TRBV2; CDR3 protein: CASSDSGARTYNEQFF
V gene: TRBV6-5; CDR3 protein: CASMGTGTTGELFF
V gene: TRBV7-9; CDR3 protein: CASSFPGQGESGYTF
V gene: TRBV7-6; CDR3 protein: CASSPPGGGRVPRHNEQFF
V gene: TRBV19; CDR3 protein: CASSDQGGNSPLHF
V gene: TRBV2; CDR3 protein: CASSDPRVNQPQHF
V gene: TRBV7-2; CDR3 protein: CASSLITAVNIQYF
V gene: TRBV5-4; CDR3 protein: CASSSGTADVWAFF
V gene: TRBV5-1; CDR3 protein: CASNLIPQGYGYTF
V gene: TRBV9; CDR3 protein: CASSAPGTGHQETQYF
V gene: TRBV11-2; CDR3 protein: CASSWTGYNEQFF
V gene: TRBV6-2/TRBV6-3; CDR3 protein: CASSRQGGGDTQYF
V gene: TRBV5-5; CDR3 protein: CASSYRGSHQPQHF
V gene: TRBV29-1; CDR3 protein: CSVELADYEQYF
V gene: TRBV18; CDR3 protein: CASSPRSGTNEKLFF
V gene: TRBV4-3; CDR3 protein: CASSHGVGALNIQYF
V gene: TRBV19; CDR3 protein: CASSSVGGYTF
V gene: TRBV9; CDR3 protein: CASSVGDGANYGYTF
V gene: TRBV5-8; CDR3 protein: CASSPGQLSGNTIYF
V gene: TRBV7-8; CDR3 protein: CASSLDSQETQYF
V gene: TRBV6-5; CDR3 protein: CASSYSSGWGYEQYF
V gene: TRBV7-9; CDR3 protein: CASSAGTGGSPLHF
V gene: TRBV3-1/TRBV3-2; CDR3 protein: CASSQEGGDTQYF
V gene: TRBV11-2; CDR3 protein: CASSLVLAGLATQYF
V gene: TRBV19; CDR3 protein: CASSIVRGRGTEAFF
V gene: TRBV3-1/TRBV3-2; CDR3 protein: CASSQVGTTGELFF
V gene: TRBV27; CDR3 protein: CASRGQGLPTTDTQYF
V gene: TRBV6-5; CDR3 protein: CASSYLTGVTEAFF
V gene: TRBV10-1; CDR3 protein: CASSESSLGPSNEQFF
V gene: TRBV2; CDR3 protein: CASNWAGLDTDTQYF
V gene: TRBV29-1; CDR3 protein: CSVTGTGSDQPQHF
V gene: TRBV27; CDR3 protein: CASSQPQHF
V gene: TRBV7-3; CDR3 protein: CASSLSGTEETQYF
V gene: TRBV7-6; CDR3 protein: CASSLAGDESYNEQFF
V gene: TRBV5-1; CDR3 protein: CASSLAGVYEQYF
V gene: TRBV19; CDR3 protein: CASSISGTSGSETQYF
V gene: TRBV10-2; CDR3 protein: CASTRTGGSSYEQYF
V gene: TRBV7-6; CDR3 protein: CASSPRGPAFF
V gene: TRBV11-2; CDR3 protein: CASSLARHLYEQYF
V gene: TRBV27; CDR3 protein: CATKVTGWLNTGELFF
V gene: TRBV6-6; CDR3 protein: CASTDRGESPLHF
V gene: TRBV5-4; CDR3 protein: CASSWDQHF
V gene: TRBV20-1; CDR3 protein: CSASFGSHYGYTF
V gene: TRBV6-1; CDR3 protein: CASSVGTGGGGANVLTF
V gene: TRBV18; CDR3 protein: CASSPEGLLAGASNEQFF
V gene: TRBV19; CDR3 protein: CASSIRGLAGYTEQFF
V gene: TRBV5-8; CDR3 protein: CASSQEGGEQFF
V gene: TRBV27; CDR3 protein: CASSVTGQLSPLHF
V gene: TRBV5-5; CDR3 protein: CASSLWTGGYTGELFF
V gene: TRBV25-1; CDR3 protein: CASDVGTTYSYEQYF
V gene: TRBV9; CDR3 protein: CASSARPGNNEQFF
V gene: TRBV4-3; CDR3 protein: CASSQGTGSSYGYTF
V gene: TRBV29-1; CDR3 protein: CSVGTGTYNEQFF
V gene: TRBV6-2/TRBV6-3; CDR3 protein: CASSYDGGSNQPQHF
V gene: TRBV5-1; CDR3 protein: CASSADNIRTSGGKEQYF